This T cell receptor (beta chain) was recorded in a study of identifying expanded T cells in peripheral blood. Study conclusions and caveats: Across healthy donors, higher total template counts meant significantly greater approximately two-week count variance.

The protocol was immunoSEQ multiplex PCR, while the TCRdb copy is restricted to in-frame clones and leaves out a portion. Seen here are some 78,000 clones, approximately 84% observed once, and the top ten hold 18%. With regard to this clone: Its antigen remains unidentified.

The CDR3 runs 12 residues. Trimming shortened V by 3 bases and J by 5 bases, and 7 bases separated the two germline ends. Germline assignment: CDR1 SEHNR and CDR2 FQNEAQ (reference sequence). The sequenced sample consisted of blood. The chain is built from TRBV7-9 and TRBJ1-2; tentative D call: TRBD1 (5 bases). The origin of this receptor is a person between 18 and 75 years old in good health. The CDR3 nucleotides read TGTGCCAGCAGCTTGGGGGGTTATGGCTACACCTTC. Translated, it gives CASSLGGYGYTF. Complete variable domain (other parts from reference TRBV7-9 and TRBJ1-2): DTGVSQNPRHKITKRGQNVTFRCDPISEHNRLYWYRQTLGQGPEFLTYFQNEAQLEKSRLLSDRFSAERPKGSFSTLEIQRTEQGDSAMYLCASSLGGYGYTFGSGTRLTVV.